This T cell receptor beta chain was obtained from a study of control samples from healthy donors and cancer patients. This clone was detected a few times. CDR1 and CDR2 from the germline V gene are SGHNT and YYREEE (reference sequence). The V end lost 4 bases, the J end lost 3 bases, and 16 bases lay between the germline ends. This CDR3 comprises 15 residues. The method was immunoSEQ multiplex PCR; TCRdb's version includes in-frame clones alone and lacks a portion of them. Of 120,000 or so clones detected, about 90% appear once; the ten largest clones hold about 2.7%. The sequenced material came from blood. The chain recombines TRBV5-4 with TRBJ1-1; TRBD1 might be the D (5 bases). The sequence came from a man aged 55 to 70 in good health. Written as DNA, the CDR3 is TGTGCCAGCAGCCCGGGAGGGGTTCGGGACACTGAAGCTTTCTTT. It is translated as CASSPGGVRDTEAFF.